Presented here are 18 T cell receptor beta chains from one specimen sequenced in a study of CD8 T cells in ankylosing spondylitis. Broader study findings: One TCR beta motif, made up of about 8 highly homologous variants, appeared characteristic of ankylosing spondylitis blood.

TCRdb called the 5' RACE reads again in MiXCR, with one record for every CDR3 protein. The table records some 700,000 distinct CDR3 sequences, 15% to 20% of them present only once. For these TCRs, the target antigens are not known. Sequencing was performed on blood, either unsorted or a sorted T cell fraction (not recorded which). These receptors were collected from a male donor with ankylosing spondylitis.

This clonotype was counted a few times. The chain joins TRBV14 to TRBJ2-7; TRBD2 matches at 14 bases. After removal of 4 bases from V and 10 bases from J, the junction contained 12 bases not matched to a gene. The germline V gene has CDR1 SGHDN and CDR2 FVKESK. This CDR3 spans 16 amino acids. DNA of the CDR3: TGTGCCAGCAGCCGGGGACTAGCGGGAGCTACTACGAACCAGTACTTC. Amino acid sequence: CASSRGLAGATTNQYF.

The rearrangement links TRBV20-1 to TRBJ1-2; D remains unclear. Looked up from germline, CDR1 is DFQATT and CDR2 is SNEGSKA (reference sequence). V lost 4 bases, J lost 0 bases, and 12 bases lay in between. The CDR3 extends over 14 amino acids. CDR3 protein: CSAIPPAANYGYTF. The CDR3 nucleotides are TGCAGTGCTATCCCCCCCGCCGCTAACTATGGCTACACCTTC.

This clonotype was seen at least ten times. The rearrangement links TRBV9 to TRBJ2-7; D gene ambiguous. Trimming took 4 bases from V and 5 from J, leaving 16 bases between them. Germline CDR1 reads SGDLS; CDR2 reads YYNGEE. The CDR3 loop spans 14 amino acids. The CDR3 coding sequence is TGTGCCAGCAGCCCTACTATAGGTGCCCACGAGCAGTACTTC. This gives the protein CASSPTIGAHEQYF.

Only a few counts were recorded for this clonotype. The chain has TRBV7-9 and TRBJ2-2; a possible D gene is TRBD1 (6 bases). CDR1 and CDR2 from the germline V gene are SEHNR and FQNEAQ (reference sequence). This CDR3 is built from 15 residues. Trimming pared 2 bases from V and 6 bases from J, leaving 13 bases between. CDR3 region: CASSLRSWGPGELFF. The CDR3 DNA reads TGTGCCAGCAGCTTACGATCCTGGGGGCCCGGGGAGCTGTTTTTT.

V gene TRBV18 combines with J gene TRBJ2-5; tentatively, D is TRBD2 (6 bases). CDR3 length: 15 residues. Between the trimmed V and J ends, which lost 3 bases and 1 base, there was a span of 12 bases. Germline loops: CDR1 KGHSH, CDR2 LQKENI. The CDR3 is CASSPSTSIQETQYF. The DNA of the CDR3 is TGTGCCAGCTCACCTTCCACTAGCATCCAAGAGACCCAGTACTTC.

The chain links TRBV7-9 to TRBJ2-7, with a possible D match to TRBD1 (6 bases). This CDR3 has 13 amino acids. In germline, CDR1 is SEHNR, CDR2 FQNEAQ (reference sequence). V lost 4 bases to trimming and J lost 5 bases, with 12 bases between them. In nucleotides, the CDR3 is TGTGCCAGCAGCTCGGGTCAGGGGCACGAGCAGTACTTC. Its protein is CASSSGQGHEQYF.

The chain employs TRBV5-6 and TRBJ2-1; 13 nucleotides agree with TRBD2. The CDR3 has 17 amino acids. CDR1 and CDR2 from the germline V gene are SGHDT and YYEEEE. Trimming cost V 0 bases and J 4 bases; bases outside gene matches: 4. The DNA for the CDR3 is TGTGCCAGCAGCTTGGATCCGGGACTAGCGGGGTACAATGAGCAGTTCTTC. Translated: CASSLDPGLAGYNEQFF.

This clonotype came up a few times. Written as DNA, the CDR3 is TGCGCCAGCAGTGACCCGGACAGGGACGGGGCTAACTATGGCTACACCTTC. Amino acids: CASSDPDRDGANYGYTF. This chain uses TRBV10-2 with TRBJ1-2, with 8 bases that match TRBD1. The J segment lost 0 bases and the V segment lost 3 bases, leaving 9 bases of the junction unmatched. CDR1 is WSHSY, CDR2 SAAADI, per germline. The CDR3 extends over 17 amino acids.

The V gene is TRBV20-1, the J gene TRBJ1-1; 8 bases line up with TRBD1. Per germline, CDR1 DFQATT and CDR2 SNEGSKA (reference sequence). J lost 2 bases, V lost 6 bases, and 5 bases had no gene match. CDR3 length: 13 residues. The CDR3 DNA reads TGCAGTGCCCGGACAGGGAGAAACACTGAAGCTTTCTTT. Translated: CSARTGRNTEAFF.

This clonotype was observed a handful of times. The chain couples TRBV29-1 to TRBJ2-3; D ambiguous. The V gene lost 3 bases and the J gene lost 1 base, with 8 bases spanning the gap. CDR1 is SQVTM and CDR2 is ANQGSEA in the germline V gene. The CDR3 sequence is 13 residues long. The CDR3 loop reads CSVDGIRTDTQYF. The CDR3 DNA reads as TGCAGCGTTGATGGGATACGCACAGATACGCAGTATTTT.

This clonotype occurred a few times. The chain links TRBV3-1 to TRBJ1-6, with 7 bases identical to TRBD1. The ends lost 0 bases at V and 5 bases at J; junction bases unmatched: 1. CDR3 length equals 15 residues. Germline loops: CDR1 LGHDT, CDR2 YNNKEL (reference sequence). CDR3 sequence reads: CASSQDDRDNSPLHF. The CDR3 DNA follows: TGTGCCAGCAGCCAAGACGACAGGGATAATTCACCCCTCCACTTT.

The V and J genes are TRBV15 and TRBJ2-7, with 8 bases fitting TRBD1. The CDR3 extends over 16 amino acids. Germline V gene data show CDR1 as LNHNV and CDR2 as YYDKDF (reference sequence). The V and J ends lost 3 bases and 5 bases, in that order; junction bases with no gene match: 12. The CDR3 region is CATSRDRQGSSDEQYF. DNA of the CDR3: TGTGCCACCAGCAGGGATCGACAGGGGAGTTCGGACGAGCAGTACTTC.

This rearrangement joins TRBV4-1 to TRBJ2-7, with a weak D call TRBD2 (6 bases). Trimming left V 0 bases short and J 5 bases short, with 14 bases between. The CDR3 is made up of 15 amino acids. Per the germline V gene, CDR1 is MGHRA and CDR2 is YSYEKL. In nucleotides, the CDR3 is TGCGCCAGCAGCCAAGATTCCGCAGGGAGGAACGAGCAGTACTTC. Protein sequence: CASSQDSAGRNEQYF.

The chain links TRBV4-2 to TRBJ2-7; the D gene is possibly TRBD2 (6 bases). Germline V gives CDR1 LGHNA, CDR2 YNFKEQ. Trimming removed 3 bases at V and 2 bases at J, with 14 bases between. There are 15 residues in the CDR3. The CDR3: CASSQSAGITYEQYF. The CDR3 DNA is TGTGCCAGCAGCCAGTCGGCGGGGATCACCTACGAGCAGTACTTC.

The chain carries TRBV20-1 and TRBJ1-2, with 7 bases aligning to TRBD1. The CDR3 covers 13 residues. The V gene's germline CDR1 is DFQATT and CDR2 SNEGSKA (reference sequence). With 6 bases clipped from V and 6 bases from J, the junction kept 10 bases outside the gene matches. CDR3 DNA: TGCAGTGCCCCTGTCCAGGGGGAAAATGGCTACACCTTC. This translates into CSAPVQGENGYTF.

This clonotype turned up a few times. This chain links TRBV12-3 or TRBV12-4 with TRBJ2-1; 11 bases align to TRBD1. The CDR3 extends over 15 amino acids. Germline trimming cut 1 base from V and 7 bases from J; bases unmatched to any gene: 3. The CDR3 DNA reads TGTGCCAGCAGTTTAGAGGGACAGGGGGAGAATGAGCAGTTCTTC. This translates into CASSLEGQGENEQFF.

This clonotype was recorded a few times. The J gene is TRBJ2-2, the V gene TRBV5-1, with D perhaps being TRBD1 or TRBD2 (5 bases each). The germline CDR1 and CDR2 sequences are SGHRS and YFSETQ. CDR3 length: 14 residues. V shed 4 bases and J shed 3 bases, with 10 bases lying between them. The chain's CDR3 is CASSPGRYTGELFF. The CDR3 DNA sequence: TGCGCCAGCAGCCCGGGACGGTACACCGGGGAGCTGTTTTTT.

The chain combines TRBV6-1 with TRBJ2-5; TRBD2 might be the D (6 bases). The CDR3 is made up of 16 amino acids. Germline V gene lookup returns CDR1 MNHNS and CDR2 SASEGT. Trimming took 2 bases from V and 1 from J, leaving 14 bases between them. The CDR3 is CASSEWEDKPQETQYF. Here the CDR3 DNA reads TGTGCCAGCAGTGAATGGGAGGACAAGCCCCAAGAGACCCAGTACTTC.